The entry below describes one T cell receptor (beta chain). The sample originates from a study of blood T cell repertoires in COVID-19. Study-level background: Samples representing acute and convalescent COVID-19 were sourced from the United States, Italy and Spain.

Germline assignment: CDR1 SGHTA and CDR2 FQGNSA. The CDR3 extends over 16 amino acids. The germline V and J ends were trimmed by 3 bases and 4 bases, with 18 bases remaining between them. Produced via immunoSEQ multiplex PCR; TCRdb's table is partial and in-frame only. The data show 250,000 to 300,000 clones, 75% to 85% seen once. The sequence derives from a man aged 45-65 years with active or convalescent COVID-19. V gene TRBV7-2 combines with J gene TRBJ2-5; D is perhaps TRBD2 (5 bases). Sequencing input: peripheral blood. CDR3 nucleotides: TGTGCCAGCAGCTTTGCAATTGTCCCCCGGGGAGAGACCCAGTACTTC. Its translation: CASSFAIVPRGETQYF.